This T cell receptor beta chain was identified in a study of cytomegalovirus exposure and HLA in healthy donors. Across the study: An analysis done earlier identified more than 100 million unique TCR beta sequences from around 180 million T cells.

This clone showed up just a few times. The CDR3 loop spans 13 amino acids. The V gene's germline CDR1 is SNHLY and CDR2 FYNNEI. The V end lost 4 bases, the J end lost 5 bases, and 11 bases lay between the germline ends. 60 Vbeta and 13 Jbeta primers were used in PCR. Measured with immunoSEQ multiplex PCR; TCRdb has only the in-frame clones, and not every one. The sample lists about 130,000 clones, about 8.5% seen once, with 5.5% in the top ten. Specimen: PBMCs. The chain recombines TRBV2 with TRBJ1-1; D is undetermined. The receptor's source is a man in his forties or fifties in good health and CMV-seronegative. The CDR3 here is CASSAPRKTEAFF. The CDR3 DNA is TGTGCCAGCAGTGCCCCGCGTAAGACTGAAGCTTTCTTT. Full variable domain (missing parts from reference TRBV2 and TRBJ1-1): EPEVTQTPSHQVTQMGQEVILRCVPISNHLYFYWYRQILGQKVEFLVSFYNNEISEKSEIFDDQFSVERPDGSNFTLKIRSTKLEDSAMYFCASSAPRKTEAFFGQGTRLTVV.